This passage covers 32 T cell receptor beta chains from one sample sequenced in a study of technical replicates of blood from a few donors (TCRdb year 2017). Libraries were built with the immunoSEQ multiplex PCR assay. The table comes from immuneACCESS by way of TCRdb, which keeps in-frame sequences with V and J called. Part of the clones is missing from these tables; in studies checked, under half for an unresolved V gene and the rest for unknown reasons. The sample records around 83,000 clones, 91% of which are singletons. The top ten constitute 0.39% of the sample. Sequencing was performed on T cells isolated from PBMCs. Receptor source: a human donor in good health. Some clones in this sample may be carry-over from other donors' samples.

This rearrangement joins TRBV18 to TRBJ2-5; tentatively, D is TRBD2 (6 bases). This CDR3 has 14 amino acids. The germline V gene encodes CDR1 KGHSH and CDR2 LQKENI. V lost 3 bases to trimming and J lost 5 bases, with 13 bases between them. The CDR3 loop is CASSPGGGSETQYF. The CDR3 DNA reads TGTGCCAGCTCACCGGGGGGAGGTTCGGAGACCCAGTACTTC.

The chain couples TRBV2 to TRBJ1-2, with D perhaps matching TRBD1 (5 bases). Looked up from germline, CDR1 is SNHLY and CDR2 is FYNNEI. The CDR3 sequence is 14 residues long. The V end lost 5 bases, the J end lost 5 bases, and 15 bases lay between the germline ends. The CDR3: CASSSGTLIYGYTF. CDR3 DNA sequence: TGTGCCAGCAGTTCCGGGACTCTTATATATGGCTACACCTTC.

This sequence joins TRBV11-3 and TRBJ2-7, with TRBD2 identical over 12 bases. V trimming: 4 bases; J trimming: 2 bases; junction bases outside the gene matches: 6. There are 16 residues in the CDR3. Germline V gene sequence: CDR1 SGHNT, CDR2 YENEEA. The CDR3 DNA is TGTGCCAGCAGCTCCTGGACTAGCGGGAAGACCTACGAGCAGTACTTC. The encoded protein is CASSSWTSGKTYEQYF.

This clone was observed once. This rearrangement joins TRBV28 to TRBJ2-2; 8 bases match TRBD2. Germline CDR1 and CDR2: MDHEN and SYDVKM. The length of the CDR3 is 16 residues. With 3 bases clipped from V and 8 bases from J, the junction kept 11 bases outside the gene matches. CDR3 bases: TGTGCCAGCAGTTTGTTGGGACTAGGAGTGAGGGGGGAGCTGTTTTTT. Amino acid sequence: CASSLLGLGVRGELFF.

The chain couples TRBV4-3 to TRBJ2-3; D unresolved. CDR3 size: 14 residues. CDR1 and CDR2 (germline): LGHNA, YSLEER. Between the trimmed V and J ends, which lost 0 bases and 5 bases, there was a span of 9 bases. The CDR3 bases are TGCGCCAGCAGCCAAGAGACTTCTCAAGATACGCAGTATTTT. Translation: CASSQETSQDTQYF.

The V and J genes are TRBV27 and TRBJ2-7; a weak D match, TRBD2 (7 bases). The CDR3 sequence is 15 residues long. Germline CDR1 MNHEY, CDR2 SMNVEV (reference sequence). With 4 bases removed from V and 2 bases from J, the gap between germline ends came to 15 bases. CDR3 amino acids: CASSSGASGTYEQYF. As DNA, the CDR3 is TGTGCCAGCAGTTCAGGGGCTAGCGGTACCTACGAGCAGTACTTC.

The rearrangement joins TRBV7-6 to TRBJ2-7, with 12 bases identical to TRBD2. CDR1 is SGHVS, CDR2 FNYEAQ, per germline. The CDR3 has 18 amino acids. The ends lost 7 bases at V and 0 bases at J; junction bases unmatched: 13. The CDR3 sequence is CASTRGPGTSGFSYEQYF. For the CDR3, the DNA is TGTGCCAGCACCCGTGGACCAGGGACTAGCGGGTTCTCCTACGAGCAGTACTTC.

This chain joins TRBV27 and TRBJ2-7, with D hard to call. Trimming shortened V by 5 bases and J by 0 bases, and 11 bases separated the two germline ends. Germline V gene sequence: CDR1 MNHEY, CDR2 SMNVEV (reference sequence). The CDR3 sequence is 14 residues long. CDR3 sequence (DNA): TGTGCCAGCAGTCCGAGGTTGAGCTCCTACGAGCAGTACTTC. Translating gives CASSPRLSSYEQYF.

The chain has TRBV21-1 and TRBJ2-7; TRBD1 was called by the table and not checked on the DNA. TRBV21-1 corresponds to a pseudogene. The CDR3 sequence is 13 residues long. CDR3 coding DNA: TGTGCCAGCAGCAAAGCGACAGCCTACGAGCAGTACTTC. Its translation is CASSKATAYEQYF.

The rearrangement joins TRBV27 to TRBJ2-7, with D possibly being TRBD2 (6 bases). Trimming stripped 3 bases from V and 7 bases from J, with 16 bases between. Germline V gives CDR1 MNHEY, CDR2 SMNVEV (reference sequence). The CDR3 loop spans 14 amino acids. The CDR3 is CASSLAGTYGEQYF. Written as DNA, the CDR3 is TGTGCCAGCAGTTTGGCAGGGACTTACGGTGAGCAGTACTTC.

The CDR3 DNA follows: TGCGCCAGCAGCCAAGTCCAGGGGTGGGATACGCAGTATTTT. It yields the protein CASSQVQGWDTQYF. The V gene is TRBV4-1, the J gene TRBJ2-3; TRBD1 is a possible D gene (6 bases). Germline lookup yields CDR1 MGHRA and CDR2 YSYEKL. This CDR3 is built from 14 residues. Trimming pared 1 base from V and 6 bases from J, leaving 11 bases between.

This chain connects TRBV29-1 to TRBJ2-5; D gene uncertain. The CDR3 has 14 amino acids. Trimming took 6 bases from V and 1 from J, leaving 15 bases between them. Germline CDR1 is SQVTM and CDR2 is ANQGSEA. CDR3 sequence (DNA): TGCAGCGTAGTAACCCCTGGCAGCCAAGAGACCCAGTACTTC. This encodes CSVVTPGSQETQYF.

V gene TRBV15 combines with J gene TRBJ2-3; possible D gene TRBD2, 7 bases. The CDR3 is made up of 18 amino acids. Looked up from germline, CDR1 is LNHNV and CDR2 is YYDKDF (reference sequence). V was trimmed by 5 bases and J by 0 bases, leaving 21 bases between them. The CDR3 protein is CATSGAGGLAASTDTQYF. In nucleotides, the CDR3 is TGTGCCACCAGCGGGGCCGGGGGGCTAGCGGCTAGCACAGATACGCAGTATTTT.

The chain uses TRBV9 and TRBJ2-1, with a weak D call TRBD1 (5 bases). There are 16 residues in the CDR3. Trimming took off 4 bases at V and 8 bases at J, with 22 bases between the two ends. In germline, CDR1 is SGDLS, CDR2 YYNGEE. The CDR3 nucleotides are TGTGCCAGCAGCCAACTTACAGGAGTCCGGGTCGATGAGCAGTTCTTC. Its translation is CASSQLTGVRVDEQFF.

CDR3 sequence: CASSFSNSGTYEQYF. The CDR3 DNA sequence: TGTGCCAGCAGCTTTTCCAATAGCGGGACCTACGAGCAGTACTTC. J is TRBJ2-7 and V is TRBV11-2; 8 bases align to TRBD2. The CDR3 is 15 amino acids. Per the germline V gene, CDR1 is SGHAT and CDR2 is FQNNGV. V trimming: 3 bases; J trimming: 2 bases; junction bases outside the gene matches: 6.

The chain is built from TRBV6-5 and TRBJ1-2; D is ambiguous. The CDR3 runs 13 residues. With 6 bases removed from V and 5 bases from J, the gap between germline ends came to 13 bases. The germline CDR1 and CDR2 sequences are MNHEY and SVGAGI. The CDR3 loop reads CASSLSGTYGYTF. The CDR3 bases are TGTGCCAGCAGCCTCTCAGGAACGTATGGCTACACCTTC.

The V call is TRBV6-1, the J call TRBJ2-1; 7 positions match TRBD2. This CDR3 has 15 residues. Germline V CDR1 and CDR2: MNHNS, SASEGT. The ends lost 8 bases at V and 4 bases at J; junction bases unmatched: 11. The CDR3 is CASFDAGAYYNEQFF. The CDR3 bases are TGTGCCAGCTTTGACGCGGGAGCCTATTACAATGAGCAGTTCTTC.

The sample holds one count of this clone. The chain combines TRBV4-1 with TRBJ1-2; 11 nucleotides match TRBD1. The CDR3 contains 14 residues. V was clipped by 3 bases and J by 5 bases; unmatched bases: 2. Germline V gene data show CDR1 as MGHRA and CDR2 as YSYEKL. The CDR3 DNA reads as TGCGCCAGCAGCCAGGGGACAGGGGGTTATGGCTACACCTTC. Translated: CASSQGTGGYGYTF.

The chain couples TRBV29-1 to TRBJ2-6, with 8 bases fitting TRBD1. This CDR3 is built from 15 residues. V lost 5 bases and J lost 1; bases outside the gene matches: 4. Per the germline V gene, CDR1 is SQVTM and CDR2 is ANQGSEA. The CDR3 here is CSVRRTGSGANVLTF. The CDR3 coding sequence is TGCAGCGTTAGGAGGACAGGGTCTGGGGCCAACGTCCTGACTTTC.

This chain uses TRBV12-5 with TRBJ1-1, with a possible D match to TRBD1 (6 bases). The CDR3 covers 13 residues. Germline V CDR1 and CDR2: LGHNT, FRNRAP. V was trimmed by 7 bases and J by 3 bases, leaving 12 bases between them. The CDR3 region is CASDRDIYTEAFF. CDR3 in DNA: TGTGCTAGTGATCGGGACATATACACTGAAGCTTTCTTT.

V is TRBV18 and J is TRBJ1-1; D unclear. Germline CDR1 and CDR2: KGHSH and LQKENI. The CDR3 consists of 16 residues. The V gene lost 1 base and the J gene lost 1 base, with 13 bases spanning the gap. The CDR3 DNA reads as TGTGCCAGCTCACCACAGAGGACTAGGGCGAACACTGAAGCTTTCTTT. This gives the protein CASSPQRTRANTEAFF.

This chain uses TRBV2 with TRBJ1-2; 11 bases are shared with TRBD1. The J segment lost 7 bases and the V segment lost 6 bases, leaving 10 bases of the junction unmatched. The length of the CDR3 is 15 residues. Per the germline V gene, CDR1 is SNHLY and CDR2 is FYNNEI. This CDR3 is CASSQVGQGGSGYTF. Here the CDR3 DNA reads TGTGCCAGCAGCCAAGTGGGACAGGGGGGCAGTGGCTACACCTTC.

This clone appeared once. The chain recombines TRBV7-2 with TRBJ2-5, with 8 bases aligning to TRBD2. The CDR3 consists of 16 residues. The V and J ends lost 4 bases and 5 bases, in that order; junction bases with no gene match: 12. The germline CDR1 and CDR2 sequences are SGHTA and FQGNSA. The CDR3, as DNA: TGTGCCAGCAGCTCACGAACCCGGGGGGGCTGGGAGACCCAGTACTTC. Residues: CASSSRTRGGWETQYF.

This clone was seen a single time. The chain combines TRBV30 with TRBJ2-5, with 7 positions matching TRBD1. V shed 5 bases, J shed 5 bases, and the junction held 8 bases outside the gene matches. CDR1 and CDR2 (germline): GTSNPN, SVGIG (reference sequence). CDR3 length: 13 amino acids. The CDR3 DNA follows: TGTGCCTGGGAACCGGGACAGTCGGAGACCCAGTACTTC. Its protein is CAWEPGQSETQYF.

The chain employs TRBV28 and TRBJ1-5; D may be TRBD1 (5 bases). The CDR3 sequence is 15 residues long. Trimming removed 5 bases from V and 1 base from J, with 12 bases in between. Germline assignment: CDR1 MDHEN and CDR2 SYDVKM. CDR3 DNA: TGTGCCAGCAGTCGACCGTCAGGGAGCAATCAGCCCCAGCATTTT. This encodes CASSRPSGSNQPQHF.

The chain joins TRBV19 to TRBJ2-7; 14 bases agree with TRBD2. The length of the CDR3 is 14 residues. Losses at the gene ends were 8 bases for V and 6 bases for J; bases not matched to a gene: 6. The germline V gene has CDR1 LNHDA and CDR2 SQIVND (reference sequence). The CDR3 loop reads CASRTSGGPPEQYF. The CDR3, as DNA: TGTGCCAGTCGGACTAGCGGGGGGCCGCCCGAGCAGTACTTC.

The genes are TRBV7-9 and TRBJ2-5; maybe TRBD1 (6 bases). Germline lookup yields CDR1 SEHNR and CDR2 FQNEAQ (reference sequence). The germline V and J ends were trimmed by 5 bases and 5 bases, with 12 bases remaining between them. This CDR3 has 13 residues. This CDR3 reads CASSPQGLETQYF. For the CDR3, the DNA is TGTGCCAGCAGCCCACAGGGTTTGGAGACCCAGTACTTC.

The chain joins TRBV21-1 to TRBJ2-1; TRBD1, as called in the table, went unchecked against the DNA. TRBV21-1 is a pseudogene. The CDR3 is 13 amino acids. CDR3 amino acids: CASSDRVGDEQFF. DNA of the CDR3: TGTGCCTCTTCGGACAGGGTTGGCGATGAGCAGTTCTTC.

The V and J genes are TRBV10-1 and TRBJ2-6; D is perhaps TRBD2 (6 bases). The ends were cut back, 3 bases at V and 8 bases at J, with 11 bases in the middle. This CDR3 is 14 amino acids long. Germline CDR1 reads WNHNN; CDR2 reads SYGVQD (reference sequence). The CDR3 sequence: CASSDGGGTNVLTF. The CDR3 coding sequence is TGCGCCAGCAGTGATGGGGGAGGAACCAACGTCCTGACTTTC.

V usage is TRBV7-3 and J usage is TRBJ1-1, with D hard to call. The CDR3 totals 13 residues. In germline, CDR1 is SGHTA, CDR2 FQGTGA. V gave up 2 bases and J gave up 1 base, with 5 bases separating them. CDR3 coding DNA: TGTGCCAGCAGCTTAGAGGAGAACACTGAAGCTTTCTTT. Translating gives CASSLEENTEAFF.

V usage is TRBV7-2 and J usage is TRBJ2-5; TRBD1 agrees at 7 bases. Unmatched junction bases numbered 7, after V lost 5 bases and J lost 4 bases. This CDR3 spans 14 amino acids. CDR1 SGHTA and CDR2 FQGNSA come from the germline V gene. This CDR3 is CASSLRQGRETQYF. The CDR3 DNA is TGTGCCAGCAGCCTAAGACAGGGCCGAGAGACCCAGTACTTC. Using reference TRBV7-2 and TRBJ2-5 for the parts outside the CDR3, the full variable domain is GAGVSQSPSNKVTEKGKDVELRCDPISGHTALYWYRQSLGQGLEFLIYFQGNSAPDKSGLPSDRFSAERTGGSVSTLTIQRTQQEDSAVYLCASSLRQGRETQYFGPGTRLLVL.

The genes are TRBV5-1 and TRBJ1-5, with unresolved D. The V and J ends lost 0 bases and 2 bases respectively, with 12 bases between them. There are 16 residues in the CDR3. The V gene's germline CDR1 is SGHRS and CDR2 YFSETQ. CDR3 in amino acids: CASSLGAVLGNQPQHF. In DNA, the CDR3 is TGCGCCAGCAGCTTGGGGGCCGTTCTTGGCAATCAGCCCCAGCATTTT. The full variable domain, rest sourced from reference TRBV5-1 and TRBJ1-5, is KAGVTQTPRYLIKTRGQQVTLSCSPISGHRSVSWYQQTPGQGLQFLFEYFSETQRNKGNFPGRFSGRQFSNSRSEMNVSTLELGDSALYLCASSLGAVLGNQPQHFGDGTRLSIL.